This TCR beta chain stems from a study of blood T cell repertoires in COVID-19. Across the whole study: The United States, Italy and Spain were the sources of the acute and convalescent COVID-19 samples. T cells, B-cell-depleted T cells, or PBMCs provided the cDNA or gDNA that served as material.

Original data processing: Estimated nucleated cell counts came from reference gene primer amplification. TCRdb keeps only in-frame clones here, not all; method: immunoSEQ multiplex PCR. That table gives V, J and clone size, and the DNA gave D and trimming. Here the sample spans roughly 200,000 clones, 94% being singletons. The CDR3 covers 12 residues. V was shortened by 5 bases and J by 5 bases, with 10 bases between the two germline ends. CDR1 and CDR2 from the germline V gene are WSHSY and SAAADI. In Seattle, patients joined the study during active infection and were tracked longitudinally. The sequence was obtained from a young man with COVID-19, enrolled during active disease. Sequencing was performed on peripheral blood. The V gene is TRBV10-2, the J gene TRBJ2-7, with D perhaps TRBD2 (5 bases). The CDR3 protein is CASSTSSHEQYF. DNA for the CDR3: TGCGCCAGCAGTACCTCTAGCCACGAGCAGTACTTC.